These T cell receptor beta chains were read from a single sample in a study of vaccination and CD4 T cells after COVID-19. TCRdb fed the PCR reads into MiXCR, producing one record per CDR3 protein. The sample yields about 18,000 distinct CDR3 sequences, roughly half seen once. These receptors lack a known antigen. Specimen: CD4+ T cells from blood, cultured in vitro. These receptors were obtained from a human donor who had recovered from COVID-19. CDR3s include the opening cysteine and the closing phenylalanine or tryptophan. D genes are given only for firm matches. A clone size is listed for some rows: how often the clone was seen (once, few, many), or a class if it is expanded.

. TRBJ2-4 TRBD2 TRBV15 TGTGCCACCACCCATCGCGGGAGAGGACTAGGAAACATTCAGTACTTC CATTHRGRGLGNIQYF
once TRBJ2-7 . TRBV6-1 TGTGCCAGCAGTCCAGGGCCGGCCTCAGGGGAGCAGTACTTC CASSPGPASGEQYF
. TRBJ2-5 TRBD1 TRBV7-3 TGTGCCAGCAGCTGGGGACAGGGGGCAGAGACCCAGTACTTC CASSWGQGAETQYF
. TRBJ2-7 TRBD2 TRBV27 TGTGCCAGCAGTTCTCTAGCGGGGGGCTCCTACGAGCAGTACTTC CASSSLAGGSYEQYF
. TRBJ1-1 . TRBV11-3 TGTGCCAGCAGCTTGGGGTCCCCCACGAACACTGAAGCTTTCTTT CASSLGSPTNTEAFF
. TRBJ2-3 TRBD1 TRBV11-2 TGTGCCAGCAGCTTAAACAGGGGAACAGATACGCAGTATTTT CASSLNRGTDTQYF
once TRBJ1-1 . TRBV1 TGCACCAGGACAGGCCCGAACACTGAAGCTTTCTTT CTRTGPNTEAFF
. TRBJ1-1 . TRBV6-2/TRBV6-3 TGTGCCAGCATCCCCCCCGGGACGGTGAACACTGAAGCTTTCTTT CASIPPGTVNTEAFF
. TRBJ1-2 . TRBV29-1 TGCAGCGTTGATGAGGCAGGGGTTAACTATGGCTACACCTTC CSVDEAGVNYGYTF
. TRBJ2-5 TRBD2 TRBV24-1 TGTGCCACCAGTGATTCGGGACTAGCGGGAGAGACCCAGTACTTC CATSDSGLAGETQYF
. TRBJ2-7 . TRBV6-1 TGTGCCAGCAGTAATTTGGGACACCGAGGGACCTACGAGCAGTACTTC CASSNLGHRGTYEQYF
. TRBJ1-1 TRBD1 TRBV11-2 TGTGCCAGCAGCTTAAACAGGGGGCACGACCTTATGAACACTGAAGCTTTCTTT CASSLNRGHDLMNTEAFF
few TRBJ1-2 . TRBV2 TGTGCCAGCAGGGAATTTGGCTACACCTTC CASREFGYTF
few TRBJ2-7 TRBD1 TRBV7-2 TGTGCCAGCAGCTATGGGGGGACAGGGAGCTACGAGCAGTACTTC CASSYGGTGSYEQYF
few TRBJ2-1 TRBD2 TRBV2 TGTGCCAGCAGTCCCACTAGCGGGGGGCCACGGGAGCAGTTCTTC CASSPTSGGPREQFF
. TRBJ1-2 . TRBV28 TGTGCCAGCAGTAAAACGGCTAACTATGGCTACACCTTC CASSKTANYGYTF
. TRBJ2-5 . TRBV15 TGTGCCACCAGCAGAGATACGGGGCAGCAAGAGACCCAGTACTTC CATSRDTGQQETQYF
. TRBJ1-2 . TRBV2 TGTGCCAGTTCTGGGGCGGCAGGGTCGTATTATGGCTACACCTTC CASSGAAGSYYGYTF
. TRBJ2-3 TRBD1 TRBV6-1 TGTGCCAGCAGTGAGACAGGGGGCGGGGATACGCAGTATTTT CASSETGGGDTQYF
. TRBJ1-1 . TRBV11-2 TGTGCCAGCAGCTTAGGGGTCCCCATGAACACTGAAGCTTTCTTT CASSLGVPMNTEAFF
few TRBJ2-2 TRBD2 TRBV9 TGTGCCAGCAGCGTAGCCCCGGGACTAGCGGATAGGCTGTTTTTT CASSVAPGLADRLFF
few TRBJ1-1 . TRBV7-2 TGTGCCAGCAGCTTAGAGGCCCCAGGGGAAGACACTGAAGCTTTCTTT CASSLEAPGEDTEAFF
few TRBJ2-3 . TRBV7-2 TGTGCCAGCAGCACATACGGGACCCCCACAGATACGCAGTATTTT CASSTYGTPTDTQYF
few TRBJ1-1 . TRBV11-3 TGTGCCAGCAGCCGTTCTTCGTACACTGAAGCTTTCTTT CASSRSSYTEAFF
. TRBJ2-3 TRBD2 TRBV7-9 TGTGCCAGCAGCTTACCAGGGACTAGCGGGGGCCGCACAGATATGCAGTATTTT CASSLPGTSGGRTDMQYF
. TRBJ2-1 TRBD1 TRBV27 TGTGCCAGCAGTTTAGCCGGGACAGCCTACAATGAGCAGTTCTTC CASSLAGTAYNEQFF
. TRBJ2-2 . TRBV19 TGTGCCAGCTTTTCTGCCAGGGGTGTAACCGGGGAGCTGTTTTTT CASFSARGVTGELFF
. TRBJ2-5 . TRBV19 TGTGCCAGTAGTATGGGTCTTCGAGGGACCCAGTACTTC CASSMGLRGTQYF
. TRBJ2-7 . TRBV7-9 TGTGCCAGCCTCCGGCGGGGCTCCTACGAGCAGTACTTC CASLRRGSYEQYF
. TRBJ1-1 TRBD1 TRBV11-1 TGTGCCAGCAGTCAAGACAGGGGGCGAACTGAAGCTTTCTTT CASSQDRGRTEAFF
. TRBJ1-5 TRBD1 TRBV12-3/TRBV12-4 TGTGCCAGCAGCGCCGGACAGGGGAGCCAGCCCCAGCATTTT CASSAGQGSQPQHF
few TRBJ2-7 TRBD1 TRBV6-1 TGTGCCAGCAGTGATTTGGGGGACAGGGGGCGATTATCCTTCGACGAGCAGTACTTC CASSDLGDRGRLSFDEQYF
. TRBJ2-3 TRBD2 TRBV20-1 TGCAGTGCTAGAGTATTAGCGGGAGGAGGTACGCAGTATTTT CSARVLAGGGTQYF
. TRBJ1-5 . TRBV27 TGTGCCAGCAGTCCATACAGGAGGGGAAGCAATCAGCCCCAGCATTTT CASSPYRRGSNQPQHF
. TRBJ2-7 TRBD1 TRBV20-1 TGCAGTGCAATGGGACAGGGGGCTGGCGAGCAGTACTTC CSAMGQGAGEQYF
few TRBJ1-6 TRBD1 TRBV6-2/TRBV6-3 TGTGCCAGCAGTTACCAACCTGGGACAGGGAGGAATTCACCCCTCCACTTT CASSYQPGTGRNSPLHF
few TRBJ1-5 . TRBV28 TGTGCCAGCAGTTTAGGGGGAGTGGGCAATCAGCCCCAGCATTTT CASSLGGVGNQPQHF
. TRBJ1-5 . TRBV19 TGTGCCAGTAGTGGGGGCAGGGAGGGCAATCAGCCCCAGCATTTT CASSGGREGNQPQHF
. TRBJ2-2 TRBD1 TRBV11-3 TGTGCCAGCAGCTACCTCTCAGGGGGATCCGGGGAGCTGTTTTTT CASSYLSGGSGELFF
. TRBJ2-2 TRBD1 TRBV6-1 TGTGCCAGCAGCCGAGACAGGGCCAACACCGGGGAGCTGTTTTTT CASSRDRANTGELFF
few TRBJ1-1 . TRBV11-3 TGTGCCAGCAGCTTAGGGGGGAACACTGAAGCTTTCTTT CASSLGGNTEAFF
. TRBJ2-5 . TRBV7-6 TGTGCCAGCAGCTTAACAGGTCTAATGGAGACCCAGTACTTC CASSLTGLMETQYF
. TRBJ2-3 TRBD2 TRBV30 TGTGCCTGGAGCGGGGGGTTATTGGGAGCGGGCACAGATACGCAGTATTTT CAWSGGLLGAGTDTQYF
. TRBJ1-2 TRBD1 TRBV18 TGTGCCAGCTCACCAGGACAGGGAGGTCGTGGCTACACCTTC CASSPGQGGRGYTF
. TRBJ1-3 TRBD1 TRBV7-9 TGTGCCAGCACCCAAAGCAGGGGGAACGCCGGAAACACCATATATTTT CASTQSRGNAGNTIYF
. TRBJ2-2 . TRBV6-2/TRBV6-3 TGTGCCAGCAGTTGGTCTACAGGGCGCGGCACCGGGGAGCTGTTTTTT CASSWSTGRGTGELFF
. TRBJ1-2 TRBD1 TRBV19 TGTGCCAGTAGCAATCCGGGACAGGGGGACTATGGCTACACCTTC CASSNPGQGDYGYTF
few TRBJ1-2 . TRBV24-1 TGTGCCACCAGTGACCCCTCTGGCGGCTACACCTTC CATSDPSGGYTF
. TRBJ1-1 . TRBV6-1 TGTGCCAGCAGTCGACCCCACCTCAGGGATGGGAACACTGAAGCTTTCTTT CASSRPHLRDGNTEAFF
. TRBJ1-5 . TRBV19 TGTGCCAGTAGTATAGGTGGGGCCTGGCAGCCCCAGCATTTT CASSIGGAWQPQHF
few TRBJ1-2 TRBD1 TRBV5-4 TGTGCCAGCAGCCTAGGGACAGGGGACGGCTACACCTTC CASSLGTGDGYTF